These 21 T cell receptor beta chains came from one sample sequenced in a study of human T cells and chemical hapten exposure. TCRdb re-called the RACE reads through MiXCR, storing one row per CDR3 protein. The data contain about 47,000 distinct CDR3 sequences, approximately 4% of them singletons. Specified time point: healthy volunteer bleed at 6 weeks. RNA extraction used unfractionated whole blood as the source of total RNA. The specimen was whole blood. All receptors derive from a human donor in good health. Some clones in this sample may be carry-over from other donors' samples.

This clonotype has only a few counts. This chain connects TRBV20-1 to TRBJ2-7, with D possibly TRBD1 on 6 matching bases. V was shortened by 5 bases and J by 10 bases, with 21 bases between the two germline ends. CDR1 DFQATT and CDR2 SNEGSKA come from the germline V gene (reference sequence). The CDR3 is 13 residues long. The CDR3 DNA reads TGCAGTGCTGCCGAACAGGGTACTTCCCTACAGTACTTC. Translated: CSAAEQGTSLQYF.

V is TRBV5-4 and J is TRBJ2-3, with a tentative D call TRBD2 (6 bases). V was clipped by 2 bases and J by 2 bases, with 12 bases between them. Per germline, CDR1 SGHNT and CDR2 YYREEE (reference sequence). This CDR3 comprises 15 residues. CDR3 residues: CASSLGGILTDTQYF. CDR3 DNA: TGTGCCAGCAGCTTAGGCGGGATACTCACAGATACGCAGTATTTT.

A note on this clonotype: Since a much larger clone is just one base distant, this may be a read error. This chain connects TRBV28 to TRBJ1-5; tentative D call: TRBD1 (5 bases). The CDR3 consists of 14 residues. Looked up from germline, CDR1 is MDHEN and CDR2 is SYDVKM. V lost 7 bases to trimming and J lost 7 bases, with 17 bases between them. The CDR3 sequence is CASKGQGSWQPQHF. Here the CDR3 DNA reads TGTGCCAGCAAGGGGCAGGGAAGTTGGCAGCCCCAGCATTTT.

This clonotype has ten or more counts. This chain links TRBV12-3 or TRBV12-4 with TRBJ1-1, with D perhaps matching TRBD1 (5 bases). The CDR3 loop spans 15 amino acids. V lost 0 bases and J lost 4, with 12 bases in between. CDR3 bases: TGTGCCAGCAGTTTAGCACGTCAGGGTGGCACTGAAGCTTTCTTT. Its protein product is CASSLARQGGTEAFF.

This clonotype was detected ten times or more. This sequence joins TRBV11-2 and TRBJ2-3, with 12 bases identical to TRBD2. Germline V gene data show CDR1 as SGHAT and CDR2 as FQNNGV. The CDR3 loop spans 21 amino acids. V shed 0 bases, J shed 7 bases, and the junction held 20 bases outside the gene matches. The CDR3 DNA sequence: TGTGCCAGCAGCTTAGATGTCGTACTAGCGGGAGGCCAGTCCCGCATGTATACGCAGTATTTT. It specifies CASSLDVVLAGGQSRMYTQYF.

This clonotype was counted ten times or more. This chain links TRBV20-1 with TRBJ2-3; D uncertain. Trimming removed 0 bases from V and 3 bases from J, with 10 bases in between. CDR1 DFQATT and CDR2 SNEGSKA come from the germline V gene (reference sequence). CDR3 length equals 14 residues. The CDR3 loop reads CSARDQVRTDTQYF. The DNA for the CDR3 is TGCAGTGCTAGAGACCAAGTACGAACAGATACGCAGTATTTT.

At least ten counts were recorded for this clonotype. The V and J genes are TRBV10-3 and TRBJ2-5, with unresolved D. The CDR3 totals 13 residues. Trimming took 6 bases from V and 0 from J, leaving 8 bases between them. The V gene's germline CDR1 is ENHRY and CDR2 SYGVKD. In DNA form, the CDR3 reads TGTGCCATCAGCTTCCGGGACCAAGAGACCCAGTACTTC. It specifies CAISFRDQETQYF.

This clonotype was detected many times. The J gene is TRBJ1-1, the V gene TRBV19; D is unresolved. The ends were cut back, 2 bases at V and 1 base at J, with 11 bases in the middle. Germline values: CDR1 LNHDA, CDR2 SQIVND (reference sequence). This CDR3 has 15 amino acids. This CDR3 is CASSINRAPNTEAFF. In DNA, the CDR3 is TGTGCCAGTAGTATAAATCGGGCCCCGAACACTGAAGCTTTCTTT.

This clonotype occurred many times. The chain employs TRBV27 and TRBJ2-7; no clear D gene. Trimming took off 3 bases at V and 6 bases at J, with 12 bases between the two ends. This CDR3 is 13 amino acids long. From germline, CDR1 is MNHEY and CDR2 SMNVEV (reference sequence). The CDR3 region is CASSFGSGVEQYF. The DNA of the CDR3 is TGTGCCAGCAGTTTCGGGTCCGGTGTCGAGCAGTACTTC.

The rearrangement uses TRBV28 and TRBJ2-3, with D perhaps assigned TRBD1 or TRBD2 (6 bases each). V dropped 7 bases and J dropped 3 bases, with 20 bases sitting between them. Germline CDR1 MDHEN, CDR2 SYDVKM. This CDR3 comprises 16 residues. As DNA, the CDR3 is TGTGCCAGCACGGGGGTCGAGGGGGAAGCTACAGATACGCAGTATTTT. Protein: CASTGVEGEATDTQYF. The full variable domain, completed using reference TRBV28 and TRBJ2-3, is DVKVTQSSRYLVKRTGEKVFLECVQDMDHENMFWYRQDPGLGLRLIYFSYDVKMKEKGDIPEGYSVSREKKERFSLILESASTNQTSMYLCASTGVEGEATDTQYFGPGTRLTVL.

This clonotype was recorded at least ten times. At one end, the junction sequence differs from germline, possibly due to a read error. V and J are TRBV25-1 and TRBJ2-1; D gene uncertain. Germline V CDR1 and CDR2: MGHDK, SYGVNS. The CDR3 is 10 amino acids. The chain's CDR3 is CASSSDSVRF. The CDR3 DNA is TGTGCCAGCAGTTCAGACTCCGTCCGCTTC.

This clonotype has a count of ten or more. The rearrangement uses TRBV12-3 or TRBV12-4 and TRBJ1-5; D may be TRBD1 (6 bases). The CDR3 totals 16 residues. V lost 2 bases and J lost 2, with 13 bases in between. The CDR3 region has the DNA TGTGCCAGCAGTTTAAGTAGGGGGGAAGGCAATCAGCCCCAGCATTTT. This translates into CASSLSRGEGNQPQHF.

This clonotype was observed a handful of times. The gene calls are TRBV15 and TRBJ1-1, with D perhaps matching TRBD1 (6 bases). V was trimmed by 6 bases and J by 1 base, leaving 12 bases between them. The V gene's germline CDR1 is LNHNV and CDR2 YYDKDF (reference sequence). The CDR3 consists of 14 residues. The CDR3 is CATSQGHPNTEAFF. The CDR3 DNA follows: TGTGCCACCAGTCAGGGACACCCGAACACTGAAGCTTTCTTT.

V gene TRBV6-5 combines with J gene TRBJ2-7; the D gene is possibly TRBD1 (6 bases). Trimming removed 5 bases from V and 0 bases from J, with 17 bases in between. This CDR3 has 16 residues. The V gene's germline CDR1 is MNHEY and CDR2 SVGAGI. As DNA, the CDR3 is TGTGCCAGCAGTACCGACAGGACCCGCTACTCCTACGAGCAGTACTTC. Encoded protein: CASSTDRTRYSYEQYF.

This clonotype was detected many times. The genes are TRBV29-1 and TRBJ2-1, with D maybe TRBD1 (6 bases). The germline CDR1 and CDR2 sequences are SQVTM and ANQGSEA. V dropped 7 bases and J dropped 8 bases, with 18 bases sitting between them. The CDR3 length is 13 residues. CDR3 DNA sequence: TGCAGCGAACGACAGGTTATTAGCGATGAGCAGTTCTTC. Translation: CSERQVISDEQFF.

This clonotype was counted ten times or more. This rearrangement joins TRBV7-9 to TRBJ1-1; D not resolved. Trimming left V 1 base short and J 11 bases short, with 14 bases between. The germline V gene encodes CDR1 SEHNR and CDR2 FQNEAQ (reference sequence). The CDR3 is made up of 13 amino acids. CDR3 in DNA: TGTGCCAGCAGCTTAGTGTCGGGTAACGAGGCTTTCTTT. Amino acid sequence: CASSLVSGNEAFF.

A few counts support this clonotype. The chain is built from TRBV9 and TRBJ2-5; 10 bases line up with TRBD2. Germline CDR1 is SGDLS and CDR2 is YYNGEE. The length of the CDR3 is 16 residues. The J segment lost 6 bases and the V segment lost 1 base, leaving 9 bases of the junction unmatched. The CDR3 here is CASSVNLAGEGKTQYF. The CDR3 nucleotides read TGTGCCAGCAGCGTAAATCTAGCGGGAGAGGGGAAGACCCAGTACTTC.

About this clonotype: Germline is not matched at one junction end, which may reflect a read error. This CDR3 is CASSLWSYNEQFF. The CDR3 nucleotides are TGTGCCAGCAGTTTATGGTCCTATAATGAGCAGTTCTTC. The genes are TRBV27 and TRBJ2-1, with D unresolved. CDR3 length: 13 residues. Looked up from germline, CDR1 is MNHEY and CDR2 is SMNVEV (reference sequence).

This clonotype was detected ten times or more. The rearrangement links TRBV7-8 to TRBJ2-2; the D gene is possibly TRBD1 (6 bases). Germline CDR1 is SGHVS and CDR2 is FQNEAQ. This CDR3 contains 15 residues. V gave up 5 bases and J gave up 6 bases, with 16 bases separating them. This CDR3 reads CASSQSLGAAGELFF. The CDR3 bases are TGTGCCAGCAGCCAATCATTGGGGGCGGCCGGGGAGCTGTTTTTT.

This clonotype was seen ten or more times. The chain is built from TRBV13 and TRBJ1-1, with 8 bases fitting TRBD1. The trim removed 5 bases at V and 7 bases at J, leaving 6 bases unmatched. This CDR3 is built from 13 residues. In germline, CDR1 is PRHDT, CDR2 FYEKMQ (reference sequence). The CDR3 DNA sequence: TGTGCCAGCAGCCCGGACAGGGCGAGTGAAGCTTTCTTT. Translation gives CASSPDRASEAFF. Based on the CDR3 plus reference TRBV13 and TRBJ1-1, the full variable domain is AAGVIQSPRHLIKEKRETATLKCYPIPRHDTVYWYQQGPGQDPQFLISFYEKMQSDKGSIPDRFSAQQFSDYHSELNMSSLELGDSALYFCASSPDRASEAFFGQGTRLTVV.

V gene TRBV5-8 combines with J gene TRBJ1-2, with TRBD1 as a possible D gene (5 bases). Germline V gene lookup returns CDR1 SGHTS and CDR2 YDEGEE. The CDR3 spans 14 residues. The ends were cut back, 1 base at V and 1 base at J, with 8 bases in the middle. The CDR3 nucleotides are TGTGCCAGCAGCTTGAACAGGATTAACTATGGCTACACCTTC. It specifies CASSLNRINYGYTF.